These 8 T cell receptor beta chains were sequenced from one sample in a study of blood T cell repertoires in COVID-19. This table comes from immunoSEQ multiplex PCR, and its TCRdb copy is limited to in-frame clones, with some not included. The sample yields around 130,000 clones, 84% seen once. The source material was peripheral blood. The source of these receptors is a human donor in a cohort sampled during active COVID-19.

The rearrangement uses TRBV7-9 and TRBJ1-5; TRBD1 agrees at 7 bases. V dropped 7 bases and J dropped 0; count of bases not matched to a gene: 12. Germline CDR1 is SEHNR and CDR2 is FQNEAQ (reference sequence). This CDR3 comprises 17 residues. CDR3 protein: CASNNRDSDDSNQPQHF. In DNA, the CDR3 is TGTGCCAGCAACAACCGGGACAGTGACGATAGCAATCAGCCCCAGCATTTT.

This chain joins TRBV10-2 and TRBJ2-5, with a tentative D call TRBD2 (6 bases). The V end lost 3 bases, the J end lost 2 bases, and 7 bases lay between the germline ends. Germline V gene sequence: CDR1 WSHSY, CDR2 SAAADI. The CDR3 totals 13 residues. The CDR3 region has the DNA TGCGCCAGCAGTGATGGGACTCAAGAGACCCAGTACTTC. This translates into CASSDGTQETQYF.

This clone was observed a few times. The chain couples TRBV10-3 to TRBJ2-7, with TRBD1 as a possible D gene (5 bases). With 8 bases removed from V and 3 bases from J, the gap between germline ends came to 11 bases. The CDR3 spans 12 residues. Germline V gives CDR1 ENHRY, CDR2 SYGVKD. The CDR3 region is CAISARDYEQYF. CDR3 DNA sequence: TGTGCCATCTCAGCCAGGGACTACGAGCAGTACTTC.

The chain combines TRBV6-5 with TRBJ2-2; 7 nucleotides line up with TRBD2. V lost 5 bases to trimming and J lost 10 bases; unmatched junction nucleotides: 10. Germline V gene data show CDR1 as MNHEY and CDR2 as SVGAGI. CDR3 length: 14 residues. CDR3 bases: TGTGCCAGCAGTACCCGCGGGGGAGGGGTGGAGCTGTTTTTT. It encodes CASSTRGGGVELFF.

The V gene is TRBV10-3, the J gene TRBJ2-2; 13 bases fit TRBD2. CDR3 size: 16 residues. V was pared by 6 bases and J by 1 base, with 2 bases of the junction left unmatched. The germline V gene encodes CDR1 ENHRY and CDR2 SYGVKD. The CDR3 DNA follows: TGTGCCATCAGGGGGACTAGCGGGAAGAACACCGGGGAGCTGTTTTTT. This encodes CAIRGTSGKNTGELFF.

This chain links TRBV2 with TRBJ1-6; 7 bases line up with TRBD1. The germline V gene encodes CDR1 SNHLY and CDR2 FYNNEI. V lost 6 bases to trimming and J lost 4 bases; unmatched junction nucleotides: 0. The CDR3 consists of 13 residues. The CDR3 DNA reads as TGTGCCAGCAGGGGACAGTATAATTCACCCCTCCACTTT. Residues: CASRGQYNSPLHF.

The chain joins TRBV25-1 to TRBJ2-2; D might be TRBD2 (7 bases). V was shortened by 6 bases and J by 7 bases, with 18 bases between the two germline ends. CDR3 length: 15 amino acids. Germline V CDR1 and CDR2: MGHDK, SYGVNS. The CDR3 DNA sequence: TGTGCCAGCAGCCCCCGGGGGGCAGGGGTCGGGGAGCTGTTTTTT. Its translation: CASSPRGAGVGELFF.

This sequence joins TRBV13 and TRBJ2-1; 9 nucleotides align to TRBD1. Looked up from germline, CDR1 is PRHDT and CDR2 is FYEKMQ (reference sequence). Germline trimming cut 4 bases from V and 3 bases from J; bases unmatched to any gene: 4. The CDR3 has 15 amino acids. CDR3 nucleotide sequence: TGTGCCAGCAGCTGGGGACAGGGAATCTACAATGAGCAGTTCTTC. This translates into CASSWGQGIYNEQFF. Variable domain in full (rest from reference TRBV13 and TRBJ2-1): AAGVIQSPRHLIKEKRETATLKCYPIPRHDTVYWYQQGPGQDPQFLISFYEKMQSDKGSIPDRFSAQQFSDYHSELNMSSLELGDSALYFCASSWGQGIYNEQFFGPGTRLTVL.